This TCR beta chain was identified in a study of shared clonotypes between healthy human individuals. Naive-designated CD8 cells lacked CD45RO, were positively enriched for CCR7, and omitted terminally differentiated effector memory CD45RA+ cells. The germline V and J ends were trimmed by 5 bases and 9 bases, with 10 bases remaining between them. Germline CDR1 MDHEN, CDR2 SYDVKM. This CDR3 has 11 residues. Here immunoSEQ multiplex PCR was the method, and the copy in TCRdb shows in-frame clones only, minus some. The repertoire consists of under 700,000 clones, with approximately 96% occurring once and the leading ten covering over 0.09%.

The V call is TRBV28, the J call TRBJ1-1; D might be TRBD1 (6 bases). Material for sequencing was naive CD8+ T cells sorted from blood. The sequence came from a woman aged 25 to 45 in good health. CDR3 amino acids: CASSQGGKAFF. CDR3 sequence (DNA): TGTGCCAGCAGTCAAGGGGGTAAAGCTTTCTTT.